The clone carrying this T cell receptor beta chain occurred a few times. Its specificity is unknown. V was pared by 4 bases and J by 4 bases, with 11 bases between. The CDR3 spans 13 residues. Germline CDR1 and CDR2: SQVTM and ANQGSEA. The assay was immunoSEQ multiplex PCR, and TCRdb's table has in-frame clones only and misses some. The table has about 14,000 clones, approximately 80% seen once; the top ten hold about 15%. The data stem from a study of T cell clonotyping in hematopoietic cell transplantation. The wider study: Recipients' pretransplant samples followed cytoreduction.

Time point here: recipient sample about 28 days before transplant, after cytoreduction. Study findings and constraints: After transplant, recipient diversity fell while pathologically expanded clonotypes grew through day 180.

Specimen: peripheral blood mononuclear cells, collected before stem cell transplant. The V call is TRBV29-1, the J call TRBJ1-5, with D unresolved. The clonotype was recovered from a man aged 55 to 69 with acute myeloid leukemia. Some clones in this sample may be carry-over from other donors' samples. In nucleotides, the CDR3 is TGCAGCGTTGGCCTGGACGGAAATCAGCCCCAGCATTTT. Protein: CSVGLDGNQPQHF. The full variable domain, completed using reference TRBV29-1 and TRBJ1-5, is SAVISQKPSRDICQRGTSLTIQCQVDSQVTMMFWYRQQPGQSLTLIATANQGSEATYESGFVIDKFPISRPNLTFSTLTVSNMSPEDSSIYLCSVGLDGNQPQHFGDGTRLSIL.